This is a list of T cell receptor beta chains from one sample in a study of blood T cells in healthy people across ages. TCRdb re-called the 5' RACE reads with MiXCR, one entry per CDR3 protein. The table shows around 990,000 distinct CDR3 sequences, with about 23% occurring only once. The data also belong to a second study, concerning T cells of mothers and their children.

Sequencing was carried out using blood. These receptors all come from a girl aged 2 to 9 in good health. The CDR3 runs from the conserved cysteine through the conserved F or W. Fields, in order: clone size, D gene, J gene, V gene, CDR3 DNA, CDR3 protein. The D gene is left open where the match is weak. Expanded clones get a size class; other rows say once, few or many, or leave the size out.

size: few
D: TRBD2
J: TRBJ2-7
V: TRBV7-9
DNA: TGTGCCAGCAGTCAAACTAGCGGGGCCCCTCGGGGGGAGCAGTACTTC
CDR3: CASSQTSGAPRGEQYF

size: few
D: -
J: TRBJ1-2
V: TRBV9
DNA: TGTGCCAGCAGCGTAACGGAGGGTATGGTCACAGAACCCTATGGCTACACCTTC
CDR3: CASSVTEGMVTEPYGYTF

size: -
D: TRBD1
J: TRBJ1-6
V: TRBV15
DNA: TGTGCCACCAGCAGAGACAGGGGGCTGAGGAATTCACCCCTCCACTTT
CDR3: CATSRDRGLRNSPLHF

size: few
D: -
J: TRBJ2-1
V: TRBV29-1
DNA: TGCAGCGTTGTAGGTGGCTACAATGAGCAGTTCTTC
CDR3: CSVVGGYNEQFF

size: few
D: -
J: TRBJ2-4
V: TRBV7-2
DNA: TGTGCCAGCAGCTTAGACGGAGCCAAAAACATTCAGTACTTC
CDR3: CASSLDGAKNIQYF

size: few
D: TRBD2
J: TRBJ2-1
V: TRBV28
DNA: TGTGCCAGCAGTTTAGGGGGACTAGCAGACTACAATGAGCAGTTCTTC
CDR3: CASSLGGLADYNEQFF

size: few
D: -
J: TRBJ1-4
V: TRBV5-1
DNA: TGCGCCAGCAGCTTTAACGGAAATGAAAAACTGTTTTTT
CDR3: CASSFNGNEKLFF

size: few
D: -
J: TRBJ1-4
V: TRBV5-1
DNA: TGCGCCAGCAGCTTGGCTCAGCAGACAACAACTAATGAAAAACTGTTTTTT
CDR3: CASSLAQQTTTNEKLFF

size: -
D: -
J: TRBJ1-2
V: TRBV7-9
DNA: TGTGCCAGCCTGATTTTAAGCCCCACATCAGGCTATGGCTACACCTTC
CDR3: CASLILSPTSGYGYTF

size: -
D: -
J: TRBJ2-5
V: TRBV3-1
DNA: TGTGCCAGCAGCCAAGAGGGGCGGAGCGGCGAGACCCAGTACTTC
CDR3: CASSQEGRSGETQYF

size: few
D: -
J: TRBJ1-2
V: TRBV3-1
DNA: TGTGCCAGCAGCCAAGACGGGACGGTGAATGGCTACACCTTC
CDR3: CASSQDGTVNGYTF

size: -
D: TRBD2
J: TRBJ2-7
V: TRBV7-6
DNA: TGTGCCAGCAGCTTGGGGGGGAGAGCGGCCAGCTCCTACGAGCAGTACTTC
CDR3: CASSLGGRAASSYEQYF

size: -
D: -
J: TRBJ2-5
V: TRBV10-3
DNA: TGTGCCATCAGTGAGTCTTTGGCAGAAACACAAGAGACCCAGTACTTC
CDR3: CAISESLAETQETQYF

size: -
D: TRBD2
J: TRBJ2-7
V: TRBV11-3
DNA: TGTGCCAGCAGCTTACGGTCTAGCGGAGGCTCCTACGAGCAGTACTTC
CDR3: CASSLRSSGGSYEQYF

size: many
D: -
J: TRBJ1-2
V: TRBV20-1
DNA: TGCAGTGCTAGAGCCGACTATGGCTACACCTTC
CDR3: CSARADYGYTF

size: few
D: -
J: TRBJ1-1
V: TRBV28
DNA: TGTGCCAGCAGGGCGCAGATGGGGCCGGTTTACGAAGCTTTCTTT
CDR3: CASRAQMGPVYEAFF

size: few
D: -
J: TRBJ2-5
V: TRBV20-1
DNA: TGCAGTGCTAGAGGCCGGGGTACCCAGTACTTC
CDR3: CSARGRGTQYF

size: -
D: TRBD1
J: TRBJ1-2
V: TRBV7-2
DNA: TGTGCCAGCAGCCAAACTCGGGGGACAGCCGGTGGCTACACCTTC
CDR3: CASSQTRGTAGGYTF

size: -
D: -
J: TRBJ1-1
V: TRBV12-3/TRBV12-4
DNA: TGTGCCAGCAGCCTACGCCCAACTGAAGCTTTCTTT
CDR3: CASSLRPTEAFF

size: few
D: -
J: TRBJ1-2
V: TRBV18
DNA: TGTGCCAGCTCACCGGAACCGAACGGACAGGGCTACACCTTC
CDR3: CASSPEPNGQGYTF

size: few
D: -
J: TRBJ1-1
V: TRBV4-3
DNA: TGCGCCAGCAGCCAACAAAAATTGGGAGGGAACACTGAAGCTTTCTTT
CDR3: CASSQQKLGGNTEAFF

size: few
D: TRBD2
J: TRBJ2-5
V: TRBV5-1
DNA: TGCGCCGGCAGCTTCCAACGGGGGGTACATCAAGAGACCCAGTACTTC
CDR3: CAGSFQRGVHQETQYF

size: -
D: -
J: TRBJ1-1
V: TRBV29-1
DNA: TGCAGCGGGCGGGGTTTGACCACTGAAGCTTTCTTT
CDR3: CSGRGLTTEAFF

size: -
D: -
J: TRBJ2-2
V: TRBV29-1
DNA: TGCAGCGTTGAAGGACTGCTGAACACCGGGGAGCTGTTTTTT
CDR3: CSVEGLLNTGELFF

size: -
D: TRBD1
J: TRBJ1-2
V: TRBV20-1
DNA: TGCAGTGCTAGAGAGATTACAGGGGTTGGCTACACCTTC
CDR3: CSAREITGVGYTF

size: few
D: -
J: TRBJ2-1
V: TRBV10-3
DNA: TGTGCCATCAGTGGAGGGACCAGCTCCTACAATGAGCAGTTCTTC
CDR3: CAISGGTSSYNEQFF

size: -
D: -
J: TRBJ1-1
V: TRBV6-7
DNA: TGTGCCAGCCCCGCTTTAAGGGGTCACAACACTGAAGCTTTCTTT
CDR3: CASPALRGHNTEAFF

size: few
D: -
J: TRBJ2-4
V: TRBV28
DNA: TGTGCCAGCAGTTCTCCTCGGAGCGACGATGAAAACATTCAGTACTTC
CDR3: CASSSPRSDDENIQYF

size: -
D: TRBD2
J: TRBJ2-1
V: TRBV11-1
DNA: TGTGCCAGCAGCTTAAGCGGGGGGGCCATTTACAATGAGCAGTTCTTC
CDR3: CASSLSGGAIYNEQFF

size: -
D: -
J: TRBJ2-1
V: TRBV7-2
DNA: TGTGCCAGCAGCTTCGGAGCGGAGAACATCAATGAGCAGTTCTTC
CDR3: CASSFGAENINEQFF

size: many
D: TRBD2
J: TRBJ2-3
V: TRBV29-1
DNA: TGCAGCGTTGAAGACTGGGAGGGACTAGCGCTAGATACGCAGTATTTT
CDR3: CSVEDWEGLALDTQYF

size: -
D: TRBD2
J: TRBJ2-3
V: TRBV20-1
DNA: TGCAGTGCTAGCCTTGCGGGAGGGCCAGGAGATACGCAGTATTTT
CDR3: CSASLAGGPGDTQYF

size: -
D: -
J: TRBJ2-2
V: TRBV20-1
DNA: TGCAGTGCTAGATTTAGAGAGAAAAGTAACACCGGGGAGCTGTTTTTT
CDR3: CSARFREKSNTGELFF

size: -
D: -
J: TRBJ2-7
V: TRBV11-2
DNA: TGTGCCAGCAGCCCAAACAGACCCTACGAGCAGTACTTC
CDR3: CASSPNRPYEQYF

size: few
D: -
J: TRBJ2-3
V: TRBV4-3
DNA: TGCGCCAGCAGCCAATCCAGGGTCGAGAAAGCGCAGTATTTT
CDR3: CASSQSRVEKAQYF

size: -
D: TRBD1
J: TRBJ2-4
V: TRBV7-2
DNA: TGTGCCAGCAGTCTTATCGGGACAGGGACGGAGAAAAACATTCAGTACTTC
CDR3: CASSLIGTGTEKNIQYF

size: -
D: -
J: TRBJ2-5
V: TRBV27
DNA: TGTGCCAGCAGCCCCAGAGTCATAGAGACCCAGTACTTC
CDR3: CASSPRVIETQYF

size: -
D: TRBD1
J: TRBJ1-2
V: TRBV27
DNA: TGTGCCAGCAGTCTTACAGGGGGCGAAAACTATGGCTACACCTTC
CDR3: CASSLTGGENYGYTF

size: -
D: -
J: TRBJ2-5
V: TRBV2
DNA: TGTGCCAGCAGCTCAGGGCGTTATCCGGAGACCCAGTACTTC
CDR3: CASSSGRYPETQYF

size: few
D: -
J: TRBJ2-5
V: TRBV2
DNA: TGTGCCAGCAGTGAAGGAAGTGACGGGGGCCCCTTGGAAGAGACCCAGTACTTC
CDR3: CASSEGSDGGPLEETQYF

size: few
D: -
J: TRBJ1-1
V: TRBV7-2
DNA: TGTGCCAGCACCCTAGGTACGCAGACTGAAGCTTTCTTT
CDR3: CASTLGTQTEAFF

size: -
D: -
J: TRBJ2-5
V: TRBV28
DNA: TGTGCCAGCAGGTTGGACAGCGGGTACCAAGAGACCCAGTACTTC
CDR3: CASRLDSGYQETQYF

size: -
D: -
J: TRBJ2-4
V: TRBV12-3/TRBV12-4
DNA: TGTGCCAGCAATTCATCTTCCACCGGGACTTTACTGGGGGACATTCAGTACTTC
CDR3: CASNSSSTGTLLGDIQYF

size: -
D: TRBD1
J: TRBJ2-7
V: TRBV7-9
DNA: TGTGCCAGCAGCCCCCAAGTAGGACAGGGAGCCTACGAGCAGTACTTC
CDR3: CASSPQVGQGAYEQYF

size: -
D: -
J: TRBJ2-7
V: TRBV9
DNA: TGTGCCAGCAGATTCGATGACGCCTCCTACGAGCAGTACTTC
CDR3: CASRFDDASYEQYF

size: few
D: -
J: TRBJ1-1
V: TRBV7-9
DNA: TGTGCCAGCAGCTTAGCCTACGGGGGGACTGAAGCTTTCTTT
CDR3: CASSLAYGGTEAFF

size: few
D: -
J: TRBJ1-1
V: TRBV7-9
DNA: TGTGCCAGCAGCTTAAGTAACGCTGAAGCTTTCTTT
CDR3: CASSLSNAEAFF

size: few
D: TRBD1
J: TRBJ2-3
V: TRBV9
DNA: TGTGCCAGCAGTCGAAAGGGGACAGGGGATTCAGATACGCAGTATTTT
CDR3: CASSRKGTGDSDTQYF

size: -
D: TRBD2
J: TRBJ2-3
V: TRBV28
DNA: TGTGCCAGCAGAAGTCCTAGACTAGCGGGGCTTTATAGCACAGATACGCAGTATTTT
CDR3: CASRSPRLAGLYSTDTQYF

size: -
D: -
J: TRBJ2-7
V: TRBV3-1
DNA: TGTGCCAGCAGCCAAGTGACGGGGGACGAGCAGTACTTC
CDR3: CASSQVTGDEQYF

size: few
D: TRBD1
J: TRBJ1-6
V: TRBV12-3/TRBV12-4
DNA: TGTGCCAGCAGTCCGGACAGGGTCTCCTATAATTCACCCCTCCACTTT
CDR3: CASSPDRVSYNSPLHF

size: few
D: -
J: TRBJ2-5
V: TRBV7-3
DNA: TGTGCCAGCAGCTTAACGACCAGCCTTGGAGAGACCCAGTACTTC
CDR3: CASSLTTSLGETQYF